These T cell receptor beta chains were read from a single sample in a study of shared clonotypes between healthy human individuals. The table came from immunoSEQ multiplex PCR; TCRdb's copy has only in-frame clones and leaves some out. The data contain a few million clones, about 92% of them singletons. The sample was naive CD4+ T cells sorted from blood. These receptors came from a man aged 18 to 30 in good health. Both conserved end residues are part of each CDR3. D genes are given only for firm matches. Clone sizes are given selectively: once, few, many, or a class where the clone is expanded.

V gene: TRBV28
D gene: .
clone size: .
J gene: TRBJ1-2
CDR3 protein: CASSPGRSLNGYTF
CDR3 DNA: TGTGCCAGCAGCCCGGGGCGGTCGCTGAATGGCTACACCTTC

V gene: TRBV15
D gene: .
clone size: .
J gene: TRBJ2-5
CDR3 protein: CATSRDFQETQYF
CDR3 DNA: TGTGCCACCAGCCGGGACTTCCAAGAGACCCAGTACTTC

V gene: TRBV4-3
D gene: .
clone size: .
J gene: TRBJ2-5
CDR3 protein: CASSQDQRETQYF
CDR3 DNA: TGCGCCAGCAGCCAAGATCAGCGGGAGACCCAGTACTTC

V gene: TRBV7-2
D gene: .
clone size: .
J gene: TRBJ1-5
CDR3 protein: CASSSGHLNQPQHF
CDR3 DNA: TGTGCCAGCAGCTCCGGACACCTCAATCAGCCCCAGCATTTT

V gene: TRBV30
D gene: TRBD1
clone size: .
J gene: TRBJ1-2
CDR3 protein: CAWSVDRGPPSDYGYTF
CDR3 DNA: TGTGCCTGGAGTGTAGACAGGGGACCACCGTCCGACTATGGCTACACCTTC

V gene: TRBV19
D gene: .
clone size: once
J gene: TRBJ2-2
CDR3 protein: CASSIGPSYLGELFF
CDR3 DNA: TGTGCCAGTAGTATAGGTCCCAGCTACCTCGGGGAGCTGTTTTTT

V gene: TRBV11-2
D gene: TRBD2
clone size: .
J gene: TRBJ2-5
CDR3 protein: CASSSGNLAGTQYF
CDR3 DNA: TGTGCCAGCAGCTCCGGGAACCTAGCGGGGACCCAGTACTTC

V gene: TRBV11-2
D gene: .
clone size: .
J gene: TRBJ2-2
CDR3 protein: CASTLGGLTGELFF
CDR3 DNA: TGTGCCAGCACCCTGGGGGGTCTGACCGGGGAGCTGTTTTTT

V gene: TRBV5-4
D gene: .
clone size: .
J gene: TRBJ1-1
CDR3 protein: CASSYLGRDTEAFF
CDR3 DNA: TGTGCCAGCAGCTACTTGGGGAGAGACACTGAAGCTTTCTTT

V gene: TRBV27
D gene: .
clone size: .
J gene: TRBJ2-3
CDR3 protein: CASSLGSRGGGVPTDTQYF
CDR3 DNA: TGTGCCAGCAGTTTAGGGTCCCGAGGGGGAGGCGTCCCCACAGATACGCAGTATTTT

V gene: TRBV14
D gene: .
clone size: .
J gene: TRBJ2-3
CDR3 protein: CASSQGVPNTQYF
CDR3 DNA: TGTGCCAGCAGCCAAGGTGTTCCGAATACGCAGTATTTT

V gene: TRBV20-1
D gene: .
clone size: .
J gene: TRBJ2-7
CDR3 protein: CSASPGSEQYF
CDR3 DNA: TGCAGTGCTAGTCCAGGTAGCGAGCAGTACTTC

V gene: TRBV10-3
D gene: TRBD2
clone size: .
J gene: TRBJ2-1
CDR3 protein: CAIRGGAGSYNEQFF
CDR3 DNA: TGTGCCATCAGGGGAGGGGCAGGCTCCTACAATGAGCAGTTCTTC

V gene: TRBV28
D gene: .
clone size: .
J gene: TRBJ1-1
CDR3 protein: CASSLVGARTEAFF
CDR3 DNA: TGTGCCAGCAGTTTAGTGGGGGCGCGAACTGAAGCTTTCTTT

V gene: TRBV6-8
D gene: .
clone size: .
J gene: TRBJ2-6
CDR3 protein: CARNSNRAGANVLTF
CDR3 DNA: TGTGCCAGAAACTCCAACAGGGCTGGGGCCAACGTCCTGACTTTC

V gene: TRBV4-2
D gene: TRBD2
clone size: .
J gene: TRBJ2-7
CDR3 protein: CASSQTSGYEQYF
CDR3 DNA: TGTGCCAGCAGCCAGACTAGCGGCTACGAGCAGTACTTC

V gene: TRBV6-1
D gene: .
clone size: .
J gene: TRBJ2-6
CDR3 protein: CASSWTVSGANVLTF
CDR3 DNA: TGTGCCAGCAGTTGGACAGTCTCTGGGGCCAACGTCCTGACTTTC

V gene: TRBV11-2
D gene: .
clone size: .
J gene: TRBJ2-2
CDR3 protein: CASSLSQATGELFF
CDR3 DNA: TGTGCCAGCAGCTTAAGCCAAGCGACCGGGGAGCTGTTTTTT

V gene: TRBV5-1
D gene: .
clone size: few
J gene: TRBJ1-4
CDR3 protein: CASSLARTATNEKLFF
CDR3 DNA: TGCGCCAGCAGCTTGGCGAGGACAGCAACTAATGAAAAACTGTTTTTT

V gene: TRBV6-1
D gene: TRBD1
clone size: .
J gene: TRBJ2-7
CDR3 protein: CASRNRGNGEQYF
CDR3 DNA: TGTGCCAGCCGTAACAGGGGAAATGGCGAGCAGTACTTC

V gene: TRBV18
D gene: TRBD1
clone size: .
J gene: TRBJ1-2
CDR3 protein: CASSPPTGGETGYTF
CDR3 DNA: TGTGCCAGCTCACCTCCGACAGGGGGAGAAACTGGCTACACCTTC

V gene: TRBV9
D gene: .
clone size: .
J gene: TRBJ2-3
CDR3 protein: CASTGGYNTDTQYF
CDR3 DNA: TGTGCCAGCACGGGGGGCTACAACACAGATACGCAGTATTTT

V gene: TRBV6-1
D gene: TRBD1
clone size: .
J gene: TRBJ1-2
CDR3 protein: CASSTGTAWSTGYTF
CDR3 DNA: TGTGCCAGCAGTACCGGGACAGCTTGGTCTACGGGCTACACCTTC

V gene: TRBV2
D gene: .
clone size: .
J gene: TRBJ2-3
CDR3 protein: CASQRGGPTDTQYF
CDR3 DNA: TGTGCCAGCCAAAGGGGGGGCCCGACAGATACGCAGTATTTT

V gene: TRBV19
D gene: TRBD2
clone size: .
J gene: TRBJ2-3
CDR3 protein: CASSRGSSGDTQYF
CDR3 DNA: TGTGCCAGTAGCCGAGGGTCTAGCGGAGATACGCAGTATTTT

V gene: TRBV6-5
D gene: TRBD2
clone size: .
J gene: TRBJ2-3
CDR3 protein: CASSYGLATDTQYF
CDR3 DNA: TGTGCCAGCAGTTACGGACTAGCAACAGATACGCAGTATTTT

V gene: TRBV4-1
D gene: .
clone size: few
J gene: TRBJ1-5
CDR3 protein: CASSQDGSRSNQPQHF
CDR3 DNA: TGCGCCAGCAGCCAAGATGGCAGCAGAAGCAATCAGCCCCAGCATTTT

V gene: TRBV6-5
D gene: .
clone size: .
J gene: TRBJ1-3
CDR3 protein: CASSYLSAGSGNTIYF
CDR3 DNA: TGTGCCAGCAGTTACCTCTCGGCGGGGTCTGGAAACACCATATATTTT

V gene: TRBV4-3
D gene: TRBD2
clone size: .
J gene: TRBJ2-3
CDR3 protein: CASSQVWASGKDTQYF
CDR3 DNA: TGCGCCAGCAGCCAAGTATGGGCTAGCGGGAAAGATACGCAGTATTTT

V gene: TRBV6-6
D gene: TRBD2
clone size: .
J gene: TRBJ2-5
CDR3 protein: CASISGLADRAQYF
CDR3 DNA: TGTGCCAGCATCTCGGGACTAGCGGACAGGGCCCAGTACTTC

V gene: TRBV21-1
D gene: .
clone size: .
J gene: TRBJ2-1
CDR3 protein: CASSKNLEGPSYNEQFF
CDR3 DNA: TGTGCCAGCAGCAAAAATCTAGAGGGACCCTCCTACAATGAGCAGTTCTTC

V gene: TRBV10-1
D gene: .
clone size: few
J gene: TRBJ1-4
CDR3 protein: CASRWRGTNEKLFF
CDR3 DNA: TGCGCCAGCAGATGGAGGGGGACTAATGAAAAACTGTTTTTT

V gene: TRBV28
D gene: TRBD1
clone size: .
J gene: TRBJ2-1
CDR3 protein: CASSSGTGAYNEQFF
CDR3 DNA: TGTGCCAGCAGTTCCGGGACAGGGGCCTACAATGAGCAGTTCTTC

V gene: TRBV7-9
D gene: TRBD1
clone size: .
J gene: TRBJ2-1
CDR3 protein: CASSREPGQADYNEQFF
CDR3 DNA: TGTGCCAGCAGCCGCGAACCAGGACAGGCGGACTACAATGAGCAGTTCTTC

V gene: TRBV6-1
D gene: .
clone size: once
J gene: TRBJ2-3
CDR3 protein: CASSELTRSSSQYF
CDR3 DNA: TGTGCCAGCAGTGAATTAACCAGGAGCTCGTCCCAGTATTTT

V gene: TRBV11-2
D gene: TRBD2
clone size: .
J gene: TRBJ2-7
CDR3 protein: CASSLVTGLAGGPGYEQYF
CDR3 DNA: TGTGCCAGCAGCTTAGTTACGGGACTAGCGGGAGGGCCGGGCTACGAGCAGTACTTC

V gene: TRBV23-1
D gene: TRBD2
clone size: .
J gene: TRBJ2-7
CDR3 protein: CASSQSAGVADEQYF
CDR3 DNA: TGCGCCAGCAGTCAGTCAGCGGGAGTTGCCGACGAGCAGTACTTC

V gene: TRBV7-2
D gene: TRBD2
clone size: .
J gene: TRBJ2-7
CDR3 protein: CASSLLLAGLGSYEQYF
CDR3 DNA: TGTGCCAGCAGCTTACTACTAGCGGGATTGGGTTCCTACGAGCAGTACTTC

V gene: TRBV5-1
D gene: .
clone size: .
J gene: TRBJ2-1
CDR3 protein: CASSLDQGKKQFF
CDR3 DNA: TGCGCCAGCAGCTTGGATCAGGGGAAGAAGCAGTTCTTC